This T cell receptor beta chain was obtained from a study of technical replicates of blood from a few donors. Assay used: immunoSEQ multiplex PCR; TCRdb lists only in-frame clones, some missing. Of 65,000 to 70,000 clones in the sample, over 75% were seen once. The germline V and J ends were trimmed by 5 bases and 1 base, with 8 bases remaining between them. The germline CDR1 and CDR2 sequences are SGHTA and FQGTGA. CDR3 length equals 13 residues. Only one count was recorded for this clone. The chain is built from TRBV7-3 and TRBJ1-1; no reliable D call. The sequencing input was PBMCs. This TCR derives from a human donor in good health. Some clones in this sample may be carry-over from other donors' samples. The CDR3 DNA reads TGTGCCAGCAGCCTCCCCCCGAACACTGAAGCTTTCTTT. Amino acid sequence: CASSLPPNTEAFF.